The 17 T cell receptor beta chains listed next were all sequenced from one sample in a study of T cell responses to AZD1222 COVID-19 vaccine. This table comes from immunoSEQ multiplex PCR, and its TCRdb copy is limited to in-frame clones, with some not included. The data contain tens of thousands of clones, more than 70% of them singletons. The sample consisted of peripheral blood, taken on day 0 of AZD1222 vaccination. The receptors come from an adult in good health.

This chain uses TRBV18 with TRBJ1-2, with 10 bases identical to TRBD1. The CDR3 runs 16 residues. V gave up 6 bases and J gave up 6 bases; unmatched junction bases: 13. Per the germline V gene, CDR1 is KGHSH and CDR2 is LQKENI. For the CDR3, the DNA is TGTGCCAGCTCCCCCGGGACAGGGGAAGTTGGCCATGGCTACACCTTC. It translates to CASSPGTGEVGHGYTF.

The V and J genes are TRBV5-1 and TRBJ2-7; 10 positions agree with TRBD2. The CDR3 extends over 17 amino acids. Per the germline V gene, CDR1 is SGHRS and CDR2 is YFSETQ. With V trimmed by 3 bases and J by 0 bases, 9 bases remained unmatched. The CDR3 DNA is TGCGCCAGCAGCTATCCTCAAGCGGGGGGGCCCTCCTACGAGCAGTACTTC. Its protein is CASSYPQAGGPSYEQYF.

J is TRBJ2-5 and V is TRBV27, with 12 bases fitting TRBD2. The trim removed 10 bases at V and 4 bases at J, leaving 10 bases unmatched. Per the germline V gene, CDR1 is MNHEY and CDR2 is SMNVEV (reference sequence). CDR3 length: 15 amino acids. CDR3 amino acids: CATRIPSGRGETQYF. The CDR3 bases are TGTGCCACCAGAATCCCTAGCGGGAGGGGAGAGACCCAGTACTTC.

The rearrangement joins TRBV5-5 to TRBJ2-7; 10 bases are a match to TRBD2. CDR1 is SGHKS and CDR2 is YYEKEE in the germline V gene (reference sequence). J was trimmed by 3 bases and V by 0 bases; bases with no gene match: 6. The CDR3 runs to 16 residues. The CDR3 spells CASSLAGTSVFYEQYF. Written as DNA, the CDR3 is TGTGCCAGCAGCTTGGCTGGGACTAGCGTTTTCTACGAGCAGTACTTC.

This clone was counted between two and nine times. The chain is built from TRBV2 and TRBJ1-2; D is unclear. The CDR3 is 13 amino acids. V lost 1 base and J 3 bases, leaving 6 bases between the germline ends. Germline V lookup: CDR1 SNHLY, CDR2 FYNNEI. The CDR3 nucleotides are TGTGCCAGCAGTGAAGAGAATTACTATGGCTACACCTTC. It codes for CASSEENYYGYTF.

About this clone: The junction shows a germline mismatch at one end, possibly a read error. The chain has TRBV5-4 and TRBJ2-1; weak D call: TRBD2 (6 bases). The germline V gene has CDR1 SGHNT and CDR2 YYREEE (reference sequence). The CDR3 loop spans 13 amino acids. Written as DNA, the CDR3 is TGTGCCAGCAGCTTGGGGGGTCCGGGACTCCCCGTCTTC. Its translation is CASSLGGPGLPVF.

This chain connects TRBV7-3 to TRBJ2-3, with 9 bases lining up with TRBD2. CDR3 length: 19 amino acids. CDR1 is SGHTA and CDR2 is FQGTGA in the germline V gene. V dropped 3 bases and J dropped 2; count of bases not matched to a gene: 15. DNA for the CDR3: TGTGCCAGCAGCTTGCCAGCGGGAGGACATACGCGATCCACAGATACGCAGTATTTT. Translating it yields CASSLPAGGHTRSTDTQYF.

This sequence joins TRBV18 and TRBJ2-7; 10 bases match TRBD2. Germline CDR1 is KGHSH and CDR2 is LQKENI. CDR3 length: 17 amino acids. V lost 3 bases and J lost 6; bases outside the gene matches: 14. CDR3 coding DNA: TGTGCCAGCTCACCGCTGAGGATTGCGATAGCGGGAGGCGAGCAGTACTTC. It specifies CASSPLRIAIAGGEQYF.

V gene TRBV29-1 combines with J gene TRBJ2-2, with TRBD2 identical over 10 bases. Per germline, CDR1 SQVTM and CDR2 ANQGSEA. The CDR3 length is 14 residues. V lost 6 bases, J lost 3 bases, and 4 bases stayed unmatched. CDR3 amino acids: CSVPGTSDTGELFF. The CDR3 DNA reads TGCAGCGTCCCCGGGACTAGCGACACCGGGGAGCTGTTTTTT.

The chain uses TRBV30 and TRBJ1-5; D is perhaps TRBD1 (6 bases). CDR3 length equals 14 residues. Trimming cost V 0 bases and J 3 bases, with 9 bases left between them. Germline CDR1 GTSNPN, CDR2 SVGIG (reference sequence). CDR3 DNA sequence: TGTGCCTGGAGTGTATGGGGACACAATCAGCCCCAGCATTTT. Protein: CAWSVWGHNQPQHF.

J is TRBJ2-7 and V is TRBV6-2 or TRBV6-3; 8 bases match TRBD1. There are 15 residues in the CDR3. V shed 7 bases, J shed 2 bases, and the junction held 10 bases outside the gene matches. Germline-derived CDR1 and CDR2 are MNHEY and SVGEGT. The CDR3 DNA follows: TGTGCCAGCACCCCCGGGGGACAGGACCCCTACGAGCAGTACTTC. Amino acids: CASTPGGQDPYEQYF.

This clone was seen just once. CDR3 sequence: CASSEATGGREKLFF. The CDR3 coding sequence is TGTGCCAGCAGTGAAGCGACAGGGGGCCGTGAAAAACTGTTTTTT. The V gene is TRBV6-1, the J gene TRBJ1-4; 10 bases are a match to TRBD1. This CDR3 has 15 residues. Per germline, CDR1 MNHNS and CDR2 SASEGT. The V and J ends lost 0 bases and 7 bases, in that order; junction bases with no gene match: 2.

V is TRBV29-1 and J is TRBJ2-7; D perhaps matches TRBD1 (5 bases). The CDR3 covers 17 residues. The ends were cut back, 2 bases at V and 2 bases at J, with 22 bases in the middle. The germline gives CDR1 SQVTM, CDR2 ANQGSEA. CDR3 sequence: CSVEQPQGALRAYEQYF. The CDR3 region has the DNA TGCAGCGTTGAACAACCCCAAGGGGCACTGAGAGCCTACGAGCAGTACTTC.

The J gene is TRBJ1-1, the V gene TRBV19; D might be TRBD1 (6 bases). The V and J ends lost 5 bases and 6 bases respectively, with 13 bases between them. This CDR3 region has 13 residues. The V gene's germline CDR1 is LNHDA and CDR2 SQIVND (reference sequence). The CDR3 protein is CASSWAGDSEAFF. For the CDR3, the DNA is TGTGCCAGTAGTTGGGCAGGGGACTCTGAAGCTTTCTTT.

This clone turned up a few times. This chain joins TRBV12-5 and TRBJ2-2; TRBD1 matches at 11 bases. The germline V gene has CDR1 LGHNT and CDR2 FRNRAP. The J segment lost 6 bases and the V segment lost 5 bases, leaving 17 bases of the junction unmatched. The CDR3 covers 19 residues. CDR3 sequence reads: CASGLSRDRGSVSAGELFF. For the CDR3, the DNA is TGTGCTAGTGGTCTAAGCCGGGACAGGGGGTCGGTTTCTGCCGGGGAGCTGTTTTTT.

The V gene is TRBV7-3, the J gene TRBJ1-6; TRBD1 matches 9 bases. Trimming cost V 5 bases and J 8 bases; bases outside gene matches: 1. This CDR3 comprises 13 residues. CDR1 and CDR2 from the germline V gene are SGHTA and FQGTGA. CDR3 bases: TGTGCCAGCAGCCGGGACAGGGATTCACCCCTCCACTTT. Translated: CASSRDRDSPLHF.

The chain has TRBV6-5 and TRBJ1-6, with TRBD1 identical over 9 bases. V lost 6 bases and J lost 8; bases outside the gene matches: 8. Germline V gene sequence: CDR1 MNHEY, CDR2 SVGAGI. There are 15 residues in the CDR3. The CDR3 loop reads CASRGLDRGYSPLHF. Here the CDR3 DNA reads TGTGCCAGCAGGGGGTTGGACAGGGGATATTCACCCCTCCACTTT.